Reported below is one T cell receptor beta chain. The data derive from a study of blood T cell repertoires in COVID-19. Each recovered donor of Cohort 3 presented with two negative PCRs, clearance, or symptom resolution. Trimming at V came to 5 bases and at J to 8 bases, leaving 6 bases not matched to a gene. The CDR3 consists of 13 residues. The germline CDR1 and CDR2 sequences are SGHTA and FQGTGA. Using immunoSEQ multiplex PCR, the repertoire was profiled, and TCRdb retains in-frame clones only, with some absent. The sample yields hundreds of thousands of clones, roughly 89% seen once. The genes are TRBV7-3 and TRBJ2-1, with 7 bases aligning to TRBD2. The receptor was derived from a woman aged 40-49 years who had recovered from COVID-19. Sequences were obtained from PBMCs or T cells enriched from blood (not recorded which). CDR3 DNA sequence: TGTGCCAGCAGCCCGGGGGGAAGGCATGAGCAGTTCTTC. It codes for CASSPGGRHEQFF. Combining the CDR3 with reference TRBV7-3 and TRBJ2-1 gives the whole variable domain GAGVSQTPSNKVTEKGKYVELRCDPISGHTALYWYRQSLGQGPEFLIYFQGTGAADDSGLPNDRFFAVRPEGSVSTLKIQRTERGDSAVYLCASSPGGRHEQFFGPGTRLTVL.